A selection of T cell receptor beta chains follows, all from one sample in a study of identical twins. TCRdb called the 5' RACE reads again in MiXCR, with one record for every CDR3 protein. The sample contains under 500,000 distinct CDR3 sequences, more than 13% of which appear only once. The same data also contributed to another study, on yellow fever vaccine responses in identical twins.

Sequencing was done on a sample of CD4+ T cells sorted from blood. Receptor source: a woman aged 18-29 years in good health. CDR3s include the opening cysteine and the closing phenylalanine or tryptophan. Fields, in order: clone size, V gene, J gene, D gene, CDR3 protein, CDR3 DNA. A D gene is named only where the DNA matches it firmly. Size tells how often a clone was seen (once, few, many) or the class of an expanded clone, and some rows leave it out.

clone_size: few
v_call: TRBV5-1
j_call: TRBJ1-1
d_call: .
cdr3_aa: CASSLSGRMAFF
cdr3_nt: TGCGCCAGCAGCTTGAGTGGCCGAATGGCTTTCTTT

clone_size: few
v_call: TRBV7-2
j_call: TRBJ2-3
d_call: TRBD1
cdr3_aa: CASSQSGTGGDTQYF
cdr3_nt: TGTGCCAGCAGCCAGAGTGGGACAGGGGGAGATACGCAGTATTTT

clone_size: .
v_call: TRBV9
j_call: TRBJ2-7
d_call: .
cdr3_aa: CASSVATGPNYEQYF
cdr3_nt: TGTGCCAGCAGCGTAGCGACAGGTCCGAACTACGAGCAGTACTTC

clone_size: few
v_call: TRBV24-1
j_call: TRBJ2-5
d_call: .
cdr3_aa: CATSEGTWTQETQYF
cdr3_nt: TGTGCCACCAGTGAGGGGACCTGGACACAAGAGACCCAGTACTTC

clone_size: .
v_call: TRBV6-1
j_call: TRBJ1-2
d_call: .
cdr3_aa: CASARIYGYTF
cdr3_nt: TGTGCCAGCGCAAGGATCTATGGCTACACCTTC

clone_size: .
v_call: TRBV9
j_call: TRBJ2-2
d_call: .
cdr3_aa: CASSPRVGGELFF
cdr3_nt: TGTGCCAGCAGCCCCCGGGTGGGCGGGGAGCTGTTTTTT

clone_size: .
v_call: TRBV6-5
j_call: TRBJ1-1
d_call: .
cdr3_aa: CASSYSLGRNTEAFF
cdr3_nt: TGTGCCAGCAGTTACTCTCTAGGCCGGAACACTGAAGCTTTCTTT

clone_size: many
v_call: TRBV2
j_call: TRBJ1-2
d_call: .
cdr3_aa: CASKHEGGANYGYTF
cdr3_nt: TGTGCCAGCAAGCACGAGGGGGGGGCAAACTATGGCTACACCTTC

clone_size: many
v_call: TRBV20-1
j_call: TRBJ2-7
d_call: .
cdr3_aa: CSAQRRNGGFEQYF
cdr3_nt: TGCAGTGCCCAAAGGAGAAATGGGGGTTTCGAGCAGTACTTC

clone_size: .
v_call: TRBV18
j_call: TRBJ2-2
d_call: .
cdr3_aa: CASSPMSQGPNTGELFF
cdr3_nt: TGTGCCAGCTCACCGATGTCCCAGGGTCCCAACACCGGGGAGCTGTTTTTT

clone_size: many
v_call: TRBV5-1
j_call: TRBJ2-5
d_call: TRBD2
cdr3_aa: CASSLGLADGGRQYF
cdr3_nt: TGCGCCAGCAGCTTGGGACTAGCGGATGGGGGAAGACAGTACTTC

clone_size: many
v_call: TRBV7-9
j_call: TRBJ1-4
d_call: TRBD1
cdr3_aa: CASSLPRGQGEKLFF
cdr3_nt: TGTGCCAGCAGCTTACCCCGGGGACAGGGTGAAAAACTGTTTTTT

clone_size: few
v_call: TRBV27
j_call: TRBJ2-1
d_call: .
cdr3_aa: CASSTTLLGQWEQFF
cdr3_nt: TGTGCCAGCAGTACCACCCTCCTGGGCCAGTGGGAGCAGTTCTTC

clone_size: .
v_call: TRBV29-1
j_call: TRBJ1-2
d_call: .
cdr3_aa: CSVVGQRANYGYTF
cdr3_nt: TGCAGCGTTGTTGGTCAGAGAGCTAACTATGGCTACACCTTC

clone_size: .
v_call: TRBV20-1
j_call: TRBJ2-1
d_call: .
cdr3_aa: CSASKSPGDQFF
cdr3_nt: TGCAGTGCTAGTAAGAGCCCCGGCGACCAGTTCTTC

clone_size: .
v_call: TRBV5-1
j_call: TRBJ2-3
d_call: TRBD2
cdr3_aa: CPSSWSGRGTDTQYF
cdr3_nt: TGCCCCAGCAGCTGGAGCGGGAGGGGCACAGATACGCAGTATTTT

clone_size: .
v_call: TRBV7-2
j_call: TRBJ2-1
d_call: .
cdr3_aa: CASSLERFEQFF
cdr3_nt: TGTGCCAGCAGCTTAGAGCGGTTTGAGCAGTTCTTC

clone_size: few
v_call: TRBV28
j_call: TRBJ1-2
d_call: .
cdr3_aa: CASITQRRQNYGYTF
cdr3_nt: TGTGCCAGCATCACCCAAAGGCGGCAGAACTATGGCTACACCTTC

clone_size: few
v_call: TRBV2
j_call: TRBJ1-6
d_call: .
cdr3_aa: CASGGGPINSPLHF
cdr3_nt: TGTGCCAGCGGGGGGGGACCCATTAATTCACCCCTCCACTTT

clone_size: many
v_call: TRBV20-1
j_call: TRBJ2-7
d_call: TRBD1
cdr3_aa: CSALPGQGLQYEQYF
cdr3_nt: TGCAGTGCTTTACCCGGACAGGGTCTTCAATACGAGCAGTACTTC

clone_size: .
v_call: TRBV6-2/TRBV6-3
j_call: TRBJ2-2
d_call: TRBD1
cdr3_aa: CASRGTAYTGELFF
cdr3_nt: TGTGCCAGCAGAGGGACAGCGTACACCGGGGAGCTGTTTTTT

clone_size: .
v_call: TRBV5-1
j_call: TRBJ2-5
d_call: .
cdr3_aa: CASSSVREETQYF
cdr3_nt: TGCGCCAGCAGCTCGGTTAGGGAAGAGACCCAGTACTTC

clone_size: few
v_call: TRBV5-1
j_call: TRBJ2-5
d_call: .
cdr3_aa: CASTFQETQYF
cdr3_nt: TGCGCCAGCACCTTCCAAGAGACCCAGTACTTC

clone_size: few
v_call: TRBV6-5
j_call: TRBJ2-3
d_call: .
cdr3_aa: CASCHRRSTDTQYF
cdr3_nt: TGTGCCAGCTGTCACAGGAGGAGCACAGATACGCAGTATTTT

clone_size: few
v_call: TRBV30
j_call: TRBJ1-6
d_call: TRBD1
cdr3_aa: CAWKRQGATSPLHF
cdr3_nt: TGTGCCTGGAAAAGACAGGGGGCAACGTCACCCCTCCACTTT

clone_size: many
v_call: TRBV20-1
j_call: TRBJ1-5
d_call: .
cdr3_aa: CSAGGLGGNQPQHF
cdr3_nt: TGCAGTGCTGGGGGCTTAGGGGGCAATCAGCCCCAGCATTTT

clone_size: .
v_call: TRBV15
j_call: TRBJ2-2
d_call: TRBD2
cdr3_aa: CATSRDLAGVGELFF
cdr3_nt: TGTGCCACCAGCAGAGATTTGGCGGGAGTCGGGGAGCTGTTTTTT

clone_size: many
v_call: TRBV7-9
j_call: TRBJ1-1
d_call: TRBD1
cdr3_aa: CASSLAGTDEAFF
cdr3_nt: TGTGCCAGCAGCTTAGCAGGGACAGATGAAGCTTTCTTT

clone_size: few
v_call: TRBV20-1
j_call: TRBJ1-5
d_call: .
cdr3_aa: CSAREGQHQHF
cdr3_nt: TGCAGTGCTAGGGAGGGTCAGCACCAGCATTTT

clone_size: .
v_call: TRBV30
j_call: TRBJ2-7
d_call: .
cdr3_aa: CAWRGKGVEQYF
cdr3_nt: TGTGCCTGGAGGGGTAAAGGAGTAGAGCAGTACTTC

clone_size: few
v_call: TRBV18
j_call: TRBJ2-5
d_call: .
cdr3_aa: CASSPTGAWETQYF
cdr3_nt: TGTGCCAGCTCACCGACAGGTGCCTGGGAGACCCAGTACTTC

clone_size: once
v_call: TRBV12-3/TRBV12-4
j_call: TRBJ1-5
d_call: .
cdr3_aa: CASSSQQPQHF
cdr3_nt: TGTGCCAGCAGTTCACAGCAGCCCCAGCATTTT

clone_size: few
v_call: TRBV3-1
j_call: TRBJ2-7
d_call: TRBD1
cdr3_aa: CASSHQTGSWEQYF
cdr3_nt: TGTGCCAGCAGCCACCAGACAGGGTCTTGGGAGCAGTACTTC

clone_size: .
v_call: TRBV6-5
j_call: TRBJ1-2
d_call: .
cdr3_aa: CASREGDYGYTF
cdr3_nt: TGTGCCAGCAGGGAAGGGGACTATGGCTACACCTTC